A single sample is the source of the 23 T cell receptor beta chains below, sequenced in a study of blood T cell repertoires in COVID-19. TCRdb's copy holds only in-frame clones and misses some; the assay was immunoSEQ multiplex PCR. Here the sample spans 150,000 to 200,000 clones, around 90% being singletons. The sequencing sample was made of PBMCs or T cells enriched from blood (not recorded which). The receptor set was obtained from a woman younger than 30 who had recovered from COVID-19.

The rearrangement links TRBV10-2 to TRBJ1-6; the D gene is possibly TRBD1 (5 bases). This CDR3 has 15 residues. CDR1 is WSHSY and CDR2 is SAAADI in the germline V gene. V was pared by 8 bases and J by 0 bases, with 11 bases between. CDR3 nucleotides: TGCGCCAGCCTAAGGGGCAGCTCCTATAATTCACCCCTCCACTTT. It encodes CASLRGSSYNSPLHF.

This sequence joins TRBV19 and TRBJ1-6; no clear D. Germline assignment: CDR1 LNHDA and CDR2 SQIVND (reference sequence). Trimming pared 3 bases from V and 7 bases from J, leaving 13 bases between. The CDR3 has 15 residues. The CDR3 spells CASSISTGRNSPLHF. The CDR3 bases are TGTGCCAGTAGTATTTCCACGGGTCGGAATTCACCCCTCCACTTT.

The chain is built from TRBV5-1 and TRBJ2-3; 8 nucleotides align to TRBD2. Germline values: CDR1 SGHRS, CDR2 YFSETQ. V lost 0 bases and J lost 0; bases outside the gene matches: 3. The CDR3 contains 16 residues. The CDR3 nucleotides read TGCGCCAGCAGCTTGGAACTAGCGGCTAGCACAGATACGCAGTATTTT. Translation: CASSLELAASTDTQYF.

The chain recombines TRBV28 with TRBJ2-5; 7 positions match TRBD1. This CDR3 has 15 amino acids. In germline, CDR1 is MDHEN, CDR2 SYDVKM. V shed 7 bases, J shed 3 bases, and the junction held 11 bases outside the gene matches. The CDR3 reads CASTIDRANKETQYF. The CDR3 coding sequence is TGTGCCAGCACCATCGACAGGGCAAATAAAGAGACCCAGTACTTC.

The V gene is TRBV5-4, the J gene TRBJ2-7; 8 bases are a match to TRBD1. The V gene's germline CDR1 is SGHNT and CDR2 YYREEE (reference sequence). The CDR3 contains 12 residues. V lost 7 bases and J lost 5; bases outside the gene matches: 5. The CDR3 loop reads CASGAGGDEQYF. In nucleotides, the CDR3 is TGTGCCAGCGGGGCAGGGGGCGACGAGCAGTACTTC.

The chain joins TRBV28 to TRBJ1-3, with D possibly TRBD1 on 6 matching bases. The V gene's germline CDR1 is MDHEN and CDR2 SYDVKM. The CDR3 has 14 residues. V was cut by 11 bases and J by 4 bases, with 18 bases left in between. CDR3: CASGRGANGNTIYF. For the CDR3, the DNA is TGTGCCTCCGGCCGGGGGGCGAACGGAAACACCATATATTTT.

This chain connects TRBV7-6 to TRBJ2-3; TRBD1 agrees at 8 bases. The J segment lost 5 bases and the V segment lost 6 bases, leaving 7 bases of the junction unmatched. Germline CDR1 is SGHVS and CDR2 is FNYEAQ. This CDR3 is built from 14 residues. The CDR3 is CASSWTGKEDTQYF. CDR3 sequence (DNA): TGTGCCAGCAGTTGGACAGGGAAGGAAGATACGCAGTATTTT.

This chain connects TRBV5-1 to TRBJ2-1; D might be TRBD2 (5 bases). CDR1 and CDR2 (germline): SGHRS, YFSETQ. Trimming left V 0 bases short and J 9 bases short, with 16 bases between. The CDR3 totals 15 residues. This CDR3 reads CASSLEYQRESEQFF. The CDR3 region has the DNA TGCGCCAGCAGCTTGGAGTACCAACGGGAATCTGAGCAGTTCTTC.

The J gene is TRBJ2-1, the V gene TRBV5-1, with TRBD2 as a possible D gene (5 bases). Germline CDR1 reads SGHRS; CDR2 reads YFSETQ. Trimming removed 0 bases at V and 5 bases at J, with 18 bases between. The CDR3 has 17 amino acids. The CDR3 loop is CASSLGGPPPVNNEQFF. The CDR3 bases are TGCGCCAGCAGCTTGGGCGGGCCGCCCCCTGTCAACAATGAGCAGTTCTTC.

The chain carries TRBV28 and TRBJ2-7; 7 bases fit TRBD1. CDR3 length equals 15 residues. Looked up from germline, CDR1 is MDHEN and CDR2 is SYDVKM. With 8 bases clipped from V and 1 base from J, the junction kept 11 bases outside the gene matches. The CDR3 DNA is TGTGCCAGCTCCGACCGGGACAGCCTTTCCTACGAGCAGTACTTC. Translation gives CASSDRDSLSYEQYF. Using reference TRBV28 and TRBJ2-7 for the parts outside the CDR3, the full variable domain is DVKVTQSSRYLVKRTGEKVFLECVQDMDHENMFWYRQDPGLGLRLIYFSYDVKMKEKGDIPEGYSVSREKKERFSLILESASTNQTSMYLCASSDRDSLSYEQYFGPGTRLTVT.

This sequence joins TRBV7-8 and TRBJ1-1; 7 bases are a match to TRBD1. From germline, CDR1 is SGHVS and CDR2 FQNEAQ. This CDR3 is built from 14 residues. Unmatched junction bases numbered 6, after V lost 1 base and J lost 7 bases. The CDR3 here is CASSLVDRRIEAFF. DNA for the CDR3: TGTGCCAGCAGCTTAGTGGACAGGAGAATTGAAGCTTTCTTT. Filled out from reference TRBV7-8 and TRBJ1-1, the complete variable domain reads GAGVSQSPRYKVAKRGQDVALRCDPISGHVSLFWYQQALGQGPEFLTYFQNEAQLDKSGLPSDRFFAERPEGSVSTLKIQRTQQEDSAVYLCASSLVDRRIEAFFGQGTRLTVV.

The CDR3 DNA sequence: TGTGCCAGCAGCCCGCTCGGCGCGGGAGGGCCCTCCTACAATGAGCAGTTCTTC. This codes for CASSPLGAGGPSYNEQFF. V is TRBV3-1 (or the pseudogene TRBV3-2) and J is TRBJ2-1; 9 bases line up with TRBD2. From germline, CDR1 is LGHDT and CDR2 YNNKEL (reference sequence). The V gene end was trimmed by 4 bases and the J gene end by 0 bases; junction bases not matched to a gene: 10. CDR3 size: 18 residues.

V gene TRBV3-1 (or the pseudogene TRBV3-2) combines with J gene TRBJ2-7, with a tentative D call TRBD2 (5 bases). CDR3 length equals 13 residues. Germline assignment: CDR1 LGHDT and CDR2 YNNKEL (reference sequence). V was cut by 0 bases and J by 4 bases, with 7 bases left in between. The CDR3: CASSQDTRYEQYF. CDR3 bases: TGTGCCAGCAGCCAAGATACTAGGTACGAGCAGTACTTC.

V is TRBV28 and J is TRBJ1-5; possibly TRBD1 for D (6 bases). Germline V gene lookup returns CDR1 MDHEN and CDR2 SYDVKM. This CDR3 has 12 amino acids. Trimming cost V 6 bases and J 5 bases, with 8 bases left between them. The CDR3 bases are TGTGCCAGCAGCAGGGGTGATCAGCCCCAGCATTTT. Protein: CASSRGDQPQHF.

This clone was seen a handful of times. The genes are TRBV10-1 and TRBJ1-2; 8 bases align to TRBD1. Trimming at V came to 2 bases and at J to 1 base, leaving 15 bases not matched to a gene. The germline V gene has CDR1 WNHNN and CDR2 SYGVQD (reference sequence). This CDR3 comprises 19 residues. CDR3 residues: CASSEPNRGITWDNYGYTF. As DNA, the CDR3 is TGCGCCAGCAGTGAGCCGAACAGGGGGATAACTTGGGATAACTATGGCTACACCTTC.

The chain carries TRBV25-1 and TRBJ2-1; 7 positions agree with TRBD1. The CDR3 sequence is 12 residues long. Germline loops: CDR1 MGHDK, CDR2 SYGVNS. The junction had 2 bases not matched to a gene; V was cut back by 3 bases and J by 9 bases. CDR3 in DNA: TGTGCCAGCAGTGAGGACAGGTCTGAGCAGTTCTTC. This translates into CASSEDRSEQFF.

The V call is TRBV28, the J call TRBJ1-2, with TRBD1 identical over 8 bases. V dropped 7 bases and J dropped 8; count of bases not matched to a gene: 15. Germline V lookup: CDR1 MDHEN, CDR2 SYDVKM. This CDR3 comprises 15 residues. CDR3 sequence: CASTRDRWSTSGYTF. DNA for the CDR3: TGTGCCAGCACCCGGGACAGGTGGTCCACTTCGGGCTACACCTTC.

The J gene is TRBJ2-7, the V gene TRBV11-2, with TRBD2 identical over 7 bases. This CDR3 is 13 amino acids long. V was clipped by 1 base and J by 4 bases; unmatched bases: 1. The germline CDR1 and CDR2 sequences are SGHAT and FQNNGV. The CDR3: CASSLGGGYEQYF. The DNA for the CDR3 is TGTGCCAGCAGCTTAGGGGGGGGATACGAGCAGTACTTC.

This chain connects TRBV18 to TRBJ1-1, with 8 bases lining up with TRBD1. V shed 1 base, J shed 4 bases, and the junction held 8 bases outside the gene matches. This CDR3 is built from 16 residues. Germline V lookup: CDR1 KGHSH, CDR2 LQKENI. The CDR3 loop reads CASSPQWTGSGTEAFF. The CDR3 nucleotides are TGTGCCAGCTCACCACAGTGGACAGGGTCCGGCACTGAAGCTTTCTTT. Full variable domain (remainder filled in from reference TRBV18 and TRBJ1-1): NAGVMQNPRHLVRRRGQEARLRCSPMKGHSHVYWYRQLPEEGLKFMVYLQKENIIDESGMPKERFSAEFPKEGPSILRIQQVVRGDSAAYFCASSPQWTGSGTEAFFGQGTRLTVV.

In DNA, the CDR3 is TGCAGTGCTGGTGGGGGAGCTGGAAACACCATATATTTT. This gives the protein CSAGGGAGNTIYF. The chain carries TRBV20-1 and TRBJ1-3; tentative D call: TRBD1 (5 bases). Between the trimmed V and J ends, which lost 5 bases and 2 bases, there was a span of 10 bases. The CDR3 consists of 13 residues. Germline CDR1 and CDR2: DFQATT and SNEGSKA (reference sequence).

The chain uses TRBV6-1 and TRBJ2-7; D might be TRBD1 (5 bases). Between the trimmed V and J ends, which lost 2 bases and 9 bases, there was a span of 17 bases. This CDR3 has 14 amino acids. Germline V gene data show CDR1 as MNHNS and CDR2 as SASEGT. CDR3 protein: CASSENPQATGQYF. The CDR3 coding sequence is TGTGCCAGCAGTGAAAACCCACAGGCAACGGGGCAGTACTTC.

The chain uses TRBV18 and TRBJ1-1; no clear D gene. Looked up from germline, CDR1 is KGHSH and CDR2 is LQKENI. The ends were cut back, 2 bases at V and 1 base at J, with 20 bases in the middle. This CDR3 contains 18 residues. The CDR3 reads CASSPSNAIAIENTEAFF. The DNA of the CDR3 is TGTGCCAGCTCACCATCCAACGCAATTGCCATAGAGAACACTGAAGCTTTCTTT.

The chain employs TRBV7-9 and TRBJ2-2, with D tentatively TRBD1 (7 bases). Germline values: CDR1 SEHNR, CDR2 FQNEAQ (reference sequence). This CDR3 spans 16 amino acids. The V gene lost 4 bases and the J gene lost 0 bases, with 12 bases spanning the gap. The CDR3 spells CASSSGGTPNTGELFF. The CDR3 region has the DNA TGTGCCAGCAGCTCAGGGGGGACTCCGAACACCGGGGAGCTGTTTTTT.